These 8 T cell receptor beta chains were sequenced from one sample in a study of blood T cell repertoires in COVID-19. Profiled with immunoSEQ multiplex PCR; TCRdb holds only in-frame clones, not every one. The sample consists of 85,000 to 130,000 clones, over 65% of them appearing once. The sample taken for sequencing was peripheral blood. The receptors shown here come from a man of 80 years or more with COVID-19, enrolled during active disease.

The rearrangement links TRBV12-3 or TRBV12-4 to TRBJ2-3; D unclear. The length of the CDR3 is 13 residues. Trimming cost V 7 bases and J 2 bases, with 10 bases left between them. CDR3 in amino acids: CASTPPYTDTQYF. Written as DNA, the CDR3 is TGTGCCAGCACCCCCCCCTACACAGATACGCAGTATTTT.

The CDR3 DNA reads as TGTGCCAGCTCGACGGGACAGGCCTCCTACGAGCAGTACTTC. Its translation: CASSTGQASYEQYF. The chain carries TRBV18 and TRBJ2-7, with 8 bases that match TRBD1. Trimming at V came to 6 bases and at J to 0 bases, leaving 4 bases not matched to a gene. Germline V gene data show CDR1 as KGHSH and CDR2 as LQKENI. The CDR3 consists of 14 residues.

V usage is TRBV12-3 or TRBV12-4 and J usage is TRBJ1-4; no definite D call. The CDR3 runs 11 residues. The V end was cut by 3 bases, the J end by 8 bases, with 4 bases between. The CDR3 region is CASSLTEKLFF. CDR3 sequence (DNA): TGTGCCAGCAGTTTGACAGAAAAACTGTTTTTT.

The V call is TRBV28, the J call TRBJ1-3, with TRBD1 as a possible D gene (6 bases). Germline CDR1 is MDHEN and CDR2 is SYDVKM. V lost 4 bases to trimming and J lost 4 bases, with 11 bases between them. This CDR3 has 14 residues. CDR3: CASSSGGLGNTIYF. CDR3 DNA: TGTGCCAGCAGTTCGGGGGGGCTAGGAAACACCATATATTTT.

This rearrangement joins TRBV7-9 to TRBJ2-5; possible D gene TRBD2, 7 bases. The CDR3 totals 16 residues. With 1 base removed from V and 1 base from J, the gap between germline ends came to 13 bases. Germline V gene data show CDR1 as SEHNR and CDR2 as FQNEAQ (reference sequence). The chain's CDR3 is CASSLGAGASQETQYF. The CDR3, as DNA: TGTGCCAGCAGCTTAGGGGCGGGGGCGAGCCAAGAGACCCAGTACTTC.

Turning to this clone: The same CDR3 arises from other DNA sequences in this sample as well. The chain uses TRBV7-9 and TRBJ1-1, with no clear D. Germline V CDR1 and CDR2: SEHNR, FQNEAQ (reference sequence). The V gene lost 2 bases and the J gene lost 1 base, with 5 bases spanning the gap. CDR3 length: 13 residues. The CDR3, as DNA: TGTGCCAGCAGCTTACGAGGGAACACTGAAGCTTTCTTT. Translating gives CASSLRGNTEAFF.

This chain uses TRBV11-2 with TRBJ1-4; 7 positions agree with TRBD1. CDR1 and CDR2 from the germline V gene are SGHAT and FQNNGV. V shed 5 bases, J shed 7 bases, and the junction held 7 bases outside the gene matches. This CDR3 spans 14 amino acids. CDR3 loop: CASSRQGLGEKLFF. The CDR3, as DNA: TGTGCCAGCAGCCGACAGGGTTTGGGTGAAAAACTGTTTTTT.

The chain carries TRBV28 and TRBJ2-1; 9 nucleotides match TRBD2. V lost 3 bases to trimming and J lost 5 bases; unmatched junction nucleotides: 5. The CDR3 consists of 15 residues. Germline V gives CDR1 MDHEN, CDR2 SYDVKM. CDR3: CASSFETSGNNEQFF. Here the CDR3 DNA reads TGTGCCAGCAGTTTCGAGACTAGCGGTAACAATGAGCAGTTCTTC.